Listed below are T cell receptor beta chains from one sample, sequenced in a study of human T cells and chemical hapten exposure. MiXCR, applied by TCRdb to the RACE reads, yields one record per CDR3 protein. This sample carries around 120,000 distinct CDR3 sequences, roughly an eighth of them seen once, and the ten largest clones take around 0.99%. The sequences come from whole blood, collected in connection with sensitization to the hapten diphenylcyclopropenone (DPC). The receptors come from a man younger than 35 with alopecia areata. Some clones in this sample may be carry-over from other donors' samples. Both conserved end residues are part of each CDR3. D genes are given only for firm matches. Some rows mark clone size as missing; the rest say once, few, many or name a class of expanded clone.

J gene,V gene,clone size,CDR3 length,D gene,CDR3 protein,CDR3 DNA
TRBJ1-6,TRBV2,NA,15,NA,CASSQDSSYNSPLHF,TGTGCCAGCAGCCAAGATAGCTCCTATAATTCACCCCTCCACTTT
TRBJ2-7,TRBV27,NA,13,NA,CASSSDGQYEQYF,TGTGCCAGCAGTTCGGACGGCCAATACGAGCAGTACTTC
TRBJ2-7,TRBV11-2,few,14,NA,CASSPPGHPYEQYF,TGTGCCAGCAGCCCACCGGGACACCCCTACGAGCAGTACTTC
TRBJ1-1,TRBV5-1,NA,16,TRBD1,CASSPRDRDLNTEAFF,TGCGCCAGCAGCCCCCGGGACAGGGATTTGAACACTGAAGCTTTCTTT
TRBJ2-3,TRBV2,few,14,TRBD1,CASSGTGGADTQYF,TGTGCCAGCAGTGGGACAGGGGGAGCAGATACGCAGTATTTT
TRBJ2-1,TRBV7-2,NA,16,TRBD2,CASSPTSGGDPSEQFF,TGTGCCAGCAGCCCAACTAGCGGGGGGGACCCCAGTGAGCAGTTCTTC
TRBJ2-7,TRBV5-5,NA,14,NA,CASSLGQFRYEQYF,TGTGCCAGCAGCTTGGGACAGTTTAGGTACGAGCAGTACTTC
TRBJ1-2,TRBV4-3,NA,14,TRBD1,CASSQAHPGQDYTF,TGCGCCAGCAGCCAAGCCCATCCCGGACAGGACTACACCTTC
TRBJ1-6,TRBV6-2/TRBV6-3,NA,18,TRBD1,CASSPDRIRSSYNSPLHF,TGTGCCAGCAGTCCGGACAGGATACGGAGCTCCTATAATTCACCCCTCCACTTT
TRBJ2-7,TRBV6-5,NA,14,NA,CASSYAGPLYEQYF,TGTGCCAGCAGTTACGCGGGACCCCTCTACGAGCAGTACTTC
TRBJ2-2,TRBV29-1,NA,16,TRBD1,CSAINNRGPNTGELFF,TGCAGCGCCATTAATAACAGGGGGCCTAACACCGGGGAGCTGTTTTTT
TRBJ2-1,TRBV28,many,16,NA,CASKNRWGYSYNEQFF,TGTGCCAGCAAAAATAGGTGGGGCTACTCCTACAATGAGCAGTTCTTC
TRBJ2-7,TRBV28,NA,15,TRBD1,CASSFTGTGSYEQYF,TGTGCCAGCAGTTTCACCGGGACAGGATCGTACGAGCAGTACTTC
TRBJ1-2,TRBV28,NA,15,NA,CASSLGSGVKYGYTF,TGTGCCAGCAGTTTAGGGTCAGGGGTCAAGTATGGCTACACCTTC
TRBJ1-1,TRBV14,many,15,NA,CASSQRDFSGTEAFF,TGTGCCAGCAGCCAAAGGGACTTCTCAGGCACTGAAGCTTTCTTT